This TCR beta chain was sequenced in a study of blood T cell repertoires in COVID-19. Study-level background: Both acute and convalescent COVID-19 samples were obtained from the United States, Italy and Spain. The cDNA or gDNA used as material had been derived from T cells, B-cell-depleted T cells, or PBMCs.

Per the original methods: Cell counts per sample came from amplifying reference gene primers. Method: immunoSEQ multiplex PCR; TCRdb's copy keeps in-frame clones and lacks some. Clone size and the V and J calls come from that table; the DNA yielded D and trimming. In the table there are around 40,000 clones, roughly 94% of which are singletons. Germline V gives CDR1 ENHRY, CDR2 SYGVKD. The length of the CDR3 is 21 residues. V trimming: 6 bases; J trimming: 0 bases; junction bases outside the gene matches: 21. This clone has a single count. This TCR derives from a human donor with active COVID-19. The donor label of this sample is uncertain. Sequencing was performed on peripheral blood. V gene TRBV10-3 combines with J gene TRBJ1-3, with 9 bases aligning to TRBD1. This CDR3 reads CAIRPGQGFEYLDHSGNTIYF. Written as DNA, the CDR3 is TGTGCCATCAGACCCGGACAGGGGTTTGAGTATCTTGATCACTCTGGAAACACCATATATTTT.